A single sample is the source of the 29 T cell receptor beta chains below, sequenced in a study of blood T cells in healthy people across ages. Primed by a sample-barcoded 5' primer and a J-beta primer mix, a second PCR proceeded for roughly 7 to 12 cycles. Each CDR3 protein is one row after TCRdb ran MiXCR on the 5' RACE reads. The profile shows about 900,000 distinct CDR3 sequences, roughly 52% of them singletons. Source material: blood. The origin of the receptors is a man younger than 40 in good health.

This clonotype has a handful of counts. The chain uses TRBV12-3 or TRBV12-4 and TRBJ2-3; TRBD2 matches at 7 bases. The CDR3 extends over 14 amino acids. Trimming at V came to 6 bases and at J to 3 bases, leaving 6 bases not matched to a gene. The CDR3 spells CASRPLGGTDTQYF. In DNA form, the CDR3 reads TGTGCCAGCAGACCGCTCGGGGGGACAGATACGCAGTATTTT.

The chain is built from TRBV7-3 and TRBJ2-5; TRBD1 is a possible D gene (7 bases). V lost 5 bases and J 2 bases, leaving 12 bases between the germline ends. Germline V gene sequence: CDR1 SGHTA, CDR2 FQGTGA. The CDR3 has 14 amino acids. CDR3 sequence: CASSAAGGQETQYF. The CDR3, as DNA: TGTGCCAGCAGCGCCGCAGGGGGGCAAGAGACCCAGTACTTC.

The V and J genes are TRBV20-1 and TRBJ1-6, with D possibly being TRBD1 (6 bases). The CDR3 runs 17 residues. Germline CDR1 is DFQATT and CDR2 is SNEGSKA (reference sequence). V lost 0 bases to trimming and J lost 2 bases, with 14 bases between them. CDR3 coding DNA: TGCAGTGCTAGAGATCTCGCCGAGGGGGCCTATAATTCACCCCTCCACTTT. It encodes CSARDLAEGAYNSPLHF.

The chain couples TRBV5-5 to TRBJ2-1, with D possibly TRBD2 on 6 matching bases. CDR1 is SGHKS and CDR2 is YYEKEE in the germline V gene (reference sequence). Trimming cost V 8 bases and J 8 bases, with 14 bases left between them. This CDR3 has 12 amino acids. Written as DNA, the CDR3 is TGTGCCAGTAGCCCAAGGGAGGATGAGCAGTTCTTC. It translates to CASSPREDEQFF.

This clonotype was observed many times. This rearrangement joins TRBV24-1 to TRBJ2-1; D remains ambiguous. The CDR3 loop spans 16 amino acids. Looked up from germline, CDR1 is KGHDR and CDR2 is SFDVKD. Trimming cost V 1 base and J 4 bases, with 13 bases left between them. Here the CDR3 DNA reads TGTGCCACCAGTGATTTTTCCTCGACCGGTTACAATGAGCAGTTCTTC. This gives the protein CATSDFSSTGYNEQFF.

The CDR3 region has the DNA TGTGCCAGCAGCGGGCGGACTACCTCCTACGAGCAGTACTTC. This gives the protein CASSGRTTSYEQYF. This chain connects TRBV7-2 to TRBJ2-5; perhaps TRBD2 as D (6 bases). TRBJ2-7 matches the DNA end more closely, so the J call is doubtful. Germline CDR1 is SGHTA and CDR2 is FQGNSA. The CDR3 length is 14 residues.

This clonotype was counted between two and nine times. V is TRBV28 and J is TRBJ2-4; no definite D call. The J call may be in error: the DNA end matches TRBJ2-7 better. This CDR3 is 13 amino acids long. Per the germline V gene, CDR1 is MDHEN and CDR2 is SYDVKM. In DNA form, the CDR3 reads TGTGCCAGCAAAGCCCCGGCAGTCGACGAGCAGTACTTC. The encoded protein is CASKAPAVDEQYF.

This clonotype was observed a few times. A read error may produce the germline difference seen at one junction end. The chain recombines TRBV4-3 with TRBJ2-3; TRBD1 is a possible D gene (6 bases). The CDR3 is 15 amino acids. Germline lookup yields CDR1 LGHNA and CDR2 YSLEER. In nucleotides, the CDR3 is TGCACCAGCAGCCAAGTGGGGGCCCCCACAGATACGCAGTATTTT. Translated: CTSSQVGAPTDTQYF.

The chain recombines TRBV3-1 with TRBJ2-1, with 9 bases that match TRBD2. The germline gives CDR1 LGHDT, CDR2 YNNKEL (reference sequence). With V trimmed by 5 bases and J by 6 bases, 8 bases remained unmatched. This CDR3 spans 15 amino acids. The CDR3 DNA sequence: TGTGCCAGCAGCGATTGGAGCGGGGGGTCCAATGAGCAGTTCTTC. Translating it yields CASSDWSGGSNEQFF.

The chain recombines TRBV6-5 with TRBJ2-5, with TRBD2 identical over 10 bases. V gave up 6 bases and J gave up 1 base; unmatched junction bases: 5. The CDR3 covers 15 residues. Germline CDR1 reads MNHEY; CDR2 reads SVGAGI. The CDR3 DNA follows: TGTGCCAGCAGGGTAGCGGGGGGACTCCAAGAGACCCAGTACTTC. Residues: CASRVAGGLQETQYF.

V gene TRBV6-2 or TRBV6-3 combines with J gene TRBJ2-3, with D unclear. With 5 bases removed from V and 0 bases from J, the gap between germline ends came to 12 bases. The CDR3 contains 15 residues. The germline gives CDR1 MNHEY, CDR2 SVGEGT. The CDR3 reads CASSRQAFSTDTQYF. CDR3 nucleotide sequence: TGTGCCAGCAGTCGGCAGGCCTTTAGCACAGATACGCAGTATTTT.

This clonotype was counted only a few times. This chain links TRBV20-1 with TRBJ1-5, with TRBD1 as a possible D gene (5 bases). The CDR3 is 12 amino acids. Deletions cut 5 bases from V and 5 bases from J, with 10 bases between. Germline CDR1 and CDR2: DFQATT and SNEGSKA (reference sequence). The CDR3 region is CSAGDGDQPQHF. CDR3 nucleotide sequence: TGCAGTGCTGGGGACGGGGATCAGCCCCAGCATTTT.

The J gene is TRBJ2-5, the V gene TRBV20-1; possibly TRBD2 for D (5 bases). The V gene lost 3 bases and the J gene lost 5 bases, with 16 bases spanning the gap. This CDR3 spans 14 amino acids. Germline CDR1 DFQATT, CDR2 SNEGSKA (reference sequence). The CDR3 spells CSASPTSGSETQYF. The CDR3 DNA sequence: TGCAGTGCTAGTCCGACCAGCGGTTCCGAGACCCAGTACTTC.

This clonotype has only a few counts. The V gene is TRBV6-1, the J gene TRBJ2-7; 8 positions match TRBD1. The J call may be mistaken, given a closer DNA end match to TRBJ2-5. Germline V gene data show CDR1 as MNHNS and CDR2 as SASEGT. CDR3 size: 14 residues. CDR3 DNA: TGTGCCAGCAGTGAAAGACAGGGGTTCAGGACCCAGTACTTC. Translating it yields CASSERQGFRTQYF.

This clonotype was seen just once. The chain couples TRBV28 to TRBJ2-7; D may be TRBD1 or TRBD2 (6 bases each). V was shortened by 5 bases and J by 6 bases, with 20 bases between the two germline ends. The CDR3 runs to 15 residues. The germline V gene encodes CDR1 MDHEN and CDR2 SYDVKM. In DNA form, the CDR3 reads TGTGCCAGCAGTCAAACCGGGACATGGGGGGTCGAGCAGTACTTC. It yields the protein CASSQTGTWGVEQYF.

The chain links TRBV28 to TRBJ1-2; D gene unclear. Trimming took off 4 bases at V and 4 bases at J, with 7 bases between the two ends. Germline CDR1 MDHEN, CDR2 SYDVKM. The CDR3 loop spans 12 amino acids. The CDR3 nucleotides read TGTGCCAGCAGTTGGGGAGGCTATGGCTACACCTTC. Protein product: CASSWGGYGYTF.

This clonotype was counted only a few times. J is TRBJ2-7 and V is TRBV28; 9 bases map to TRBD1. Germline V gene data show CDR1 as MDHEN and CDR2 as SYDVKM. This CDR3 is 15 amino acids long. The ends lost 6 bases at V and 0 bases at J; junction bases unmatched: 6. For the CDR3, the DNA is TGTGCCAGCAGAGGGGGGGACAGGGTCTCCTACGAGCAGTACTTC. It yields the protein CASRGGDRVSYEQYF. The variable domain in full, completed from reference TRBV28 and TRBJ2-7, reads DVKVTQSSRYLVKRTGEKVFLECVQDMDHENMFWYRQDPGLGLRLIYFSYDVKMKEKGDIPEGYSVSREKKERFSLILESASTNQTSMYLCASRGGDRVSYEQYFGPGTRLTVT.

V is TRBV7-4 and J is TRBJ2-3; 8 bases line up with TRBD1. The CDR3 length is 16 residues. Germline V lookup: CDR1 SGHVT, CDR2 SQSDAQ. Losses at the gene ends were 5 bases for V and 4 bases for J; bases not matched to a gene: 11. The CDR3 coding sequence is TGTGCCAGCAGCCGGCGTACGGACAGGGATGCAGATACGCAGTATTTT. It encodes CASSRRTDRDADTQYF.

The chain recombines TRBV2 with TRBJ2-6; D is undetermined. Looked up from germline, CDR1 is SNHLY and CDR2 is FYNNEI. V lost 2 bases and J lost 12, with 11 bases in between. The CDR3 totals 13 residues. The CDR3 spells CASSEKALAVLTF. The CDR3 DNA reads TGTGCCAGCAGTGAAAAGGCCCTCGCCGTCCTGACTTTC.

This clonotype was observed a few times. The V and J genes are TRBV25-1 and TRBJ1-4, with 7 nucleotides matching TRBD1. Trimming cost V 6 bases and J 5 bases; bases outside gene matches: 9. The CDR3 is made up of 15 amino acids. The germline V gene encodes CDR1 MGHDK and CDR2 SYGVNS. CDR3 region: CASSAHRDRNEKLFF. Here the CDR3 DNA reads TGTGCCAGCAGCGCGCACCGGGACAGAAATGAAAAACTGTTTTTT.

The V call is TRBV7-2, the J call TRBJ1-2; 7 bases align to TRBD1. CDR3 size: 14 residues. Germline loops: CDR1 SGHTA, CDR2 FQGNSA. The trim removed 5 bases at V and 0 bases at J, leaving 3 bases unmatched. CDR3 loop: CASSHDRANYGYTF. The CDR3 nucleotides read TGTGCCAGCAGCCACGACAGGGCTAACTATGGCTACACCTTC.

Note on this clonotype: Mismatch with germline at one junction end may stem from a read error. This chain connects TRBV7-2 to TRBJ2-7; D gene uncertain. This CDR3 comprises 14 residues. Germline V gene lookup returns CDR1 SGHTA and CDR2 FQGNSA. The CDR3: CVSSSGSRAYEQYF. The CDR3 DNA reads TGTGTCAGCAGCTCGGGCTCCCGAGCCTACGAGCAGTACTTC. Full variable domain (outside the CDR3, taken from reference TRBV7-2 and TRBJ2-7): GAGVSQSPSNKVTEKGKDVELRCDPISGHTALYWYRQSLGQGLEFLIYFQGNSAPDKSGLPSDRFSAERTGGSVSTLTIQRTQQEDSAVYLCVSSSGSRAYEQYFGPGTRLTVT.

The V gene is TRBV29-1, the J gene TRBJ2-5; possible D gene TRBD2, 5 bases. Per germline, CDR1 SQVTM and CDR2 ANQGSEA. The length of the CDR3 is 15 residues. The V gene lost 7 bases and the J gene lost 0 bases, with 18 bases spanning the gap. The CDR3 bases are TGCAGCGCCGGGCTCCGGGGTTTCGACCAAGAGACCCAGTACTTC. Translated, it gives CSAGLRGFDQETQYF.

This clonotype was observed a handful of times. The V and J genes are TRBV5-1 and TRBJ2-1; 8 bases agree with TRBD2. Germline V gene sequence: CDR1 SGHRS, CDR2 YFSETQ. With V trimmed by 2 bases and J by 1 base, 2 bases remained unmatched. The CDR3 contains 15 residues. DNA of the CDR3: TGCGCCAGCAGCTTCACTAGCGGTTCCTACAATGAGCAGTTCTTC. It translates to CASSFTSGSYNEQFF.

The V gene is TRBV5-1, the J gene TRBJ2-1; possible D gene TRBD1, 5 bases. CDR1 is SGHRS and CDR2 is YFSETQ in the germline V gene. Trimming cost V 0 bases and J 2 bases, with 9 bases left between them. The CDR3 sequence is 15 residues long. This CDR3 reads CASSLAAGPYNEQFF. The CDR3 DNA sequence: TGCGCCAGCAGCTTGGCGGCAGGGCCCTACAATGAGCAGTTCTTC.

This chain uses TRBV20-1 with TRBJ2-7; D uncertain. Looked up from germline, CDR1 is DFQATT and CDR2 is SNEGSKA (reference sequence). V lost 0 bases and J lost 3, with 9 bases in between. The CDR3 spans 13 residues. This chain's CDR3 is CSARDSTNYEQYF. The DNA of the CDR3 is TGCAGTGCTAGAGATTCGACGAACTACGAGCAGTACTTC.

This clonotype has a handful of counts. V is TRBV7-9 and J is TRBJ1-5, with no clear D. The CDR3 covers 13 residues. CDR1 and CDR2 from the germline V gene are SEHNR and FQNEAQ (reference sequence). The germline V and J ends were trimmed by 1 base and 5 bases, with 6 bases remaining between them. CDR3 protein: CASSLEGYQPQHF. The DNA of the CDR3 is TGTGCCAGCAGCTTAGAAGGGTATCAGCCCCAGCATTTT.

The sample holds a few counts of this clonotype. The V and J genes are TRBV20-1 and TRBJ2-1; 11 positions match TRBD2. CDR1 is DFQATT and CDR2 is SNEGSKA in the germline V gene (reference sequence). CDR3 length equals 13 residues. J lost 10 bases, V lost 4 bases, and 6 bases had no gene match. The CDR3 DNA reads TGCAGTGCTAAAGGCCCTAGCGGGGGGGAGCAGTTCTTC. This sequence encodes CSAKGPSGGEQFF.

The chain joins TRBV29-1 to TRBJ2-5; 11 bases align to TRBD1. The CDR3 loop spans 14 amino acids. The junction had 14 bases not matched to a gene; V was cut back by 6 bases and J by 11 bases. Germline V gene lookup returns CDR1 SQVTM and CDR2 ANQGSEA. CDR3 DNA: TGCAGCGTCATTGTATTAGGACAGGGGGCGAAGCAGTACTTC. This gives the protein CSVIVLGQGAKQYF.